A single sample gave rise to the 2 T cell receptor beta chains below, sequenced in a study of regulatory T cells in long-lasting Graves disease. Specified time point: newly diagnosed GD, antithyroid drugs for less than 3 months. After RNA was extracted from PBMCs, the TCR library was made from it. For TCR beta, libraries came from iRepertoire HTBI primers and Arm-PCR of CDR3 regions. TCRdb itself ran the multiplex PCR reads through MiXCR, one entry per CDR3 protein. The profile covers 350,000 to 450,000 distinct CDR3 sequences, with roughly 10% appearing a single time and about 19% taken by the ten largest. These same data were also listed under a study on T cells in Graves' hyperthyroidism and ophthalmopathy.

The starting material was peripheral blood mononuclear cells (PBMCs), obtained at new diagnosis, from a patient treated with antithyroid drugs. These receptors all come from a young woman with Graves disease.

This clonotype was detected ten times or more. The chain has TRBV11-2 and TRBJ2-7; D remains ambiguous. The germline gives CDR1 SGHAT, CDR2 FQNNGV. The CDR3 runs to 14 residues. With 4 bases removed from V and 4 bases from J, the gap between germline ends came to 14 bases. The CDR3 protein is CASSSTYPVYEQYV. Here the CDR3 DNA reads TGTGCCAGCAGCTCGACCTACCCGGTATACGAGCAGTACGTC.

This clonotype was counted a single time. The chain uses TRBV20-1 and TRBJ2-1, with a possible D match to TRBD2 (6 bases). The CDR3 is made up of 13 amino acids. Per germline, CDR1 DFQATT and CDR2 SNEGSKA (reference sequence). Trimming left V 7 bases short and J 1 base short, with 11 bases between. CDR3 coding DNA: TGCAGTGTTACGGAGGGATCCTACAATGAGCAGTTCTTC. Translation: CSVTEGSYNEQFF.